The 5 T cell receptor beta chains presented below share a single source sample, sequenced in a study of T cells in Graves' hyperthyroidism and ophthalmopathy. From RNA transcripts, TCR beta CDR3 regions were amplified. TCR CDR3 regions were first amplified by RT-PCR with HTBI primers. TCRdb reanalysed the multiplex PCR reads using MiXCR and keeps one entry per CDR3 protein. The sample shows some 270,000 distinct CDR3 sequences, around 13% of them seen only once. The sequenced material came from blood. The receptor source for this set is a woman aged 40 to 50 with Graves' hyperthyroidism.

This clonotype was detected many times. The chain recombines TRBV3-1 with TRBJ1-6; perhaps TRBD1 as D (5 bases). The CDR3 extends over 13 amino acids. Trimming took off 3 bases at V and 7 bases at J, with 7 bases between the two ends. Germline V gives CDR1 LGHDT, CDR2 YNNKEL (reference sequence). CDR3 amino acids: CASSQGGNSPLHF. Here the CDR3 DNA reads TGTGCCAGCAGCCAGGGGGGGAATTCACCCCTCCACTTT.

In the case of this clonotype: The CDR3 carries no conserved terminal phenylalanine or tryptophan, so it likely arises from a read error. Written as DNA, the CDR3 is TGCAGTGCTAGAGATCTCAACAGGGAGGAGACCCAGTACATC. Encoded protein: CSARDLNREETQYI. The rearrangement joins TRBV20-1 to TRBJ2-5, with D possibly being TRBD1 (6 bases). Per the germline V gene, CDR1 is DFQATT and CDR2 is SNEGSKA (reference sequence). Trimming removed 0 bases at V and 5 bases at J, with 13 bases between. This CDR3 comprises 14 residues.

This clonotype was observed at least ten times. CDR3: CASSLEPGLVGTGELFF. CDR3 sequence (DNA): TGTGCCAGCAGTTTAGAACCGGGACTAGTGGGCACCGGGGAGCTGTTTTTT. This rearrangement joins TRBV12-3 or TRBV12-4 to TRBJ2-2; 8 bases match TRBD2. The CDR3 loop spans 17 amino acids. V was pared by 1 base and J by 4 bases, with 8 bases of the junction left unmatched.

There are many counts of this clonotype. V is TRBV25-1 and J is TRBJ1-1; 9 nucleotides agree with TRBD1. J was trimmed by 3 bases and V by 6 bases; bases with no gene match: 5. In germline, CDR1 is MGHDK, CDR2 SYGVNS. This CDR3 spans 14 amino acids. The CDR3 loop is CASRGQGRDTEAFF. DNA of the CDR3: TGTGCCAGCAGGGGACAGGGAAGGGACACTGAAGCTTTCTTT.

This clonotype was observed many times. The chain links TRBV12-3 or TRBV12-4 to TRBJ1-1; TRBD1 might be the D (5 bases). The CDR3 is 15 amino acids. Trimming took 5 bases from V and 0 from J, leaving 13 bases between them. The CDR3 sequence: CASSAPRDLNTEAFF. The DNA of the CDR3 is TGTGCCAGCAGTGCCCCTAGGGACCTGAACACTGAAGCTTTCTTT.